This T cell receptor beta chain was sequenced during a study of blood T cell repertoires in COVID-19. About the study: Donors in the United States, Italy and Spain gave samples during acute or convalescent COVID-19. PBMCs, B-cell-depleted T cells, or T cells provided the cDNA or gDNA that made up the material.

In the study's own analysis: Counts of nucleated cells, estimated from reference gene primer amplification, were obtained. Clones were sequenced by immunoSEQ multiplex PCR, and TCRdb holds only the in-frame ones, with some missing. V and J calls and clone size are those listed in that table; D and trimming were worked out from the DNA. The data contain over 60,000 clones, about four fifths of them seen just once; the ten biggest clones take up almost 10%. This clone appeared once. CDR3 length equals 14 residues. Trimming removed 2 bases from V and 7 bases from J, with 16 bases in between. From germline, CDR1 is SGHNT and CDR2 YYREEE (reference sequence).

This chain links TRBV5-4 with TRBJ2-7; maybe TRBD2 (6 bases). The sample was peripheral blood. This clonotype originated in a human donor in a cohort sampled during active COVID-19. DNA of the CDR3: TGTGCCAGCAGCTTTGACGGGAGTTACGGTGAGCAGTACTTC. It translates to CASSFDGSYGEQYF.